This T cell receptor (beta chain) stems from a study of blood T cell repertoires in COVID-19. Study-level background: The study drew acute and convalescent COVID-19 samples from the United States, Italy and Spain. T cells, B-cell-depleted T cells, or PBMCs provided the cDNA or gDNA that served as material.

In the authors' methods: From reference gene primer amplification, estimates of nucleated cell counts were derived. The repertoire was sequenced with immunoSEQ multiplex PCR; TCRdb's copy has only in-frame clones and lacks some. The D gene and trimming were derived from the DNA, and the V and J assignments and clone size from that table. The sample has 120,000 or so clones, roughly four fifths seen once. Followed over time, Seattle patients had been enrolled while infection was active. Trimming shortened V by 3 bases and J by 7 bases, and 7 bases separated the two germline ends. CDR3 length: 12 amino acids. Germline CDR1 LNHDA, CDR2 SQIVND (reference sequence).

This chain joins TRBV19 and TRBJ1-5; D unclear. The clonotype was recovered from a man aged 25 to 40 with COVID-19, enrolled during active disease. Sequenced sample: peripheral blood. CDR3 DNA sequence: TGTGCCAGTAGTATTCATCGGCAGCCCCAGCATTTT. It specifies CASSIHRQPQHF.